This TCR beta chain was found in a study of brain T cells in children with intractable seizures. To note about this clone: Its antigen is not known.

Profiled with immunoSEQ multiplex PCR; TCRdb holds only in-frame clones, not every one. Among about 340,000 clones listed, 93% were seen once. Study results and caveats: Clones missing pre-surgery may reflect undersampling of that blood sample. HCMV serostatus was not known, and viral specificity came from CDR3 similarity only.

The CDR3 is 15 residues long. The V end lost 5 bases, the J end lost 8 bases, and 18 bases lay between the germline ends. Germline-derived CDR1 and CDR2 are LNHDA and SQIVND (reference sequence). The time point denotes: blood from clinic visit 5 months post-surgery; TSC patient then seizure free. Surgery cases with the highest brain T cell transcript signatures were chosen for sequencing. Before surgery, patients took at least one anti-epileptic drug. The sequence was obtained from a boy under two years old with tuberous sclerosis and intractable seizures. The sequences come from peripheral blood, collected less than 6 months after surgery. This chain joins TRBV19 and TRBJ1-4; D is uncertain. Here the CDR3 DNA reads TGTGCCAGTAGTCTCGGGTCCTCGAGAGGAGAAAAACTGTTTTTT. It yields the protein CASSLGSSRGEKLFF.